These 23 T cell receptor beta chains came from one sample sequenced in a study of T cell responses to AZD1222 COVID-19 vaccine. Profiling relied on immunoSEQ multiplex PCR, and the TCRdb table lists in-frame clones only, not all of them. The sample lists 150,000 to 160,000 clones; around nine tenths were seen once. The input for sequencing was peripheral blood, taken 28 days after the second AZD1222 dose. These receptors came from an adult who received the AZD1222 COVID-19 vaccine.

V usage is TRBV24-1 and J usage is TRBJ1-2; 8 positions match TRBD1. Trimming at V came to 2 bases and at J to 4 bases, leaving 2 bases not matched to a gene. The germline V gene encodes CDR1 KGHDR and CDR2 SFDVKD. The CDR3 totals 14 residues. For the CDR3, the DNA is TGTGCCACCAGTGATTCCGACAGGGGCTATGGCTACACCTTC. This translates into CATSDSDRGYGYTF.

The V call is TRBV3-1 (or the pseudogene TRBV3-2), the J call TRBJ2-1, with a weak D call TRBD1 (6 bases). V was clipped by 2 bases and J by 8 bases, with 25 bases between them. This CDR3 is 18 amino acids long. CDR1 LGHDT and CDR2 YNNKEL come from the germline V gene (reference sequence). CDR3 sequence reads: CASSQRLPGPTRGDEQFF. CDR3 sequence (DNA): TGTGCCAGCAGCCAACGTCTACCGGGGCCGACCAGGGGTGATGAGCAGTTCTTC.

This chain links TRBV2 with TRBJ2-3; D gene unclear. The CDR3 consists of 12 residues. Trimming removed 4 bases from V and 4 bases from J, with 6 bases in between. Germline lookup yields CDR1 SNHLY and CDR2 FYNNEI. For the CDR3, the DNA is TGTGCCAGCAGTGCGTCCTCAGATACGCAGTATTTT. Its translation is CASSASSDTQYF.

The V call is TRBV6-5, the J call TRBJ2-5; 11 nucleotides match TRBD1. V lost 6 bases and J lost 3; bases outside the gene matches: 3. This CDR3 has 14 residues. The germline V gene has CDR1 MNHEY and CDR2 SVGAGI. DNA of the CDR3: TGTGCCAGCAGCCGGGACAGGGGGGAAGAGACCCAGTACTTC. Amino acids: CASSRDRGEETQYF.

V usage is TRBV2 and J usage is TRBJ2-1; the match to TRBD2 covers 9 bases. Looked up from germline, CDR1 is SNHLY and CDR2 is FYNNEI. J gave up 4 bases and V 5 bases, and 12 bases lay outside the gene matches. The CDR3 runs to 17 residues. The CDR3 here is CASSSPGTSSGYNEQFF. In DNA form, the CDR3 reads TGTGCCAGCAGTAGTCCCGGGACTAGCTCGGGATACAATGAGCAGTTCTTC.

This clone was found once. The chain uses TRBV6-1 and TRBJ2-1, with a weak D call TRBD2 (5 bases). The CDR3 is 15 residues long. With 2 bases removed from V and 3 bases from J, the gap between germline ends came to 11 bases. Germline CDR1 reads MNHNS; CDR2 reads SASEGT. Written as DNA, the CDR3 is TGTGCCAGCAGTGAAAGCGGCGGGTTCTACAATGAGCAGTTCTTC. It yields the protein CASSESGGFYNEQFF.

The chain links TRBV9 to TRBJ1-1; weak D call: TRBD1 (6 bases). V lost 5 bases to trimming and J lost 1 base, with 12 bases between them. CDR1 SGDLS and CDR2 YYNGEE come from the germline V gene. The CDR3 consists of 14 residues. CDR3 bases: TGTGCCAGCAGGGAATTGACAGGGAACACTGAAGCTTTCTTT. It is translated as CASRELTGNTEAFF.

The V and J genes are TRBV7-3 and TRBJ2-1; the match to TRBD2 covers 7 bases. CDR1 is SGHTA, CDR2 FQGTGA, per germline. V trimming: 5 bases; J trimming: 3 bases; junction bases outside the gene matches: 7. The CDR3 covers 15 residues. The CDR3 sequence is CASSLSGMDYNEQFF. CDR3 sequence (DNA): TGTGCCAGCAGCCTCAGCGGGATGGACTACAATGAGCAGTTCTTC.

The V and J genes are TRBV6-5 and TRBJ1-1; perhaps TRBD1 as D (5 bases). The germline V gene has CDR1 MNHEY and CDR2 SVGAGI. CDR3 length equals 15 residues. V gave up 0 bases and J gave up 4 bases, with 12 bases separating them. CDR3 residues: CASSYSTGGTTEAFF. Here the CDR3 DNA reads TGTGCCAGCAGTTACTCCACGGGGGGTACCACTGAAGCTTTCTTT.

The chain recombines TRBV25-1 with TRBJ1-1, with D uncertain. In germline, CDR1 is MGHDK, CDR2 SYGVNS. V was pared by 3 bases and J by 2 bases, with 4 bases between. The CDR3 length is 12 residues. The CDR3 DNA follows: TGTGCCAGCAGTGAGGGAAACACTGAAGCTTTCTTT. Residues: CASSEGNTEAFF.

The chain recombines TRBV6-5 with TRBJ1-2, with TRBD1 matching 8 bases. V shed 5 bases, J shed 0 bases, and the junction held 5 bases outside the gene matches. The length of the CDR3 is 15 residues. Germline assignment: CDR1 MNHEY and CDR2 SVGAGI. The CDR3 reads CASSPTGGPNYGYTF. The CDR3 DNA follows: TGTGCCAGCAGTCCTACAGGGGGTCCTAACTATGGCTACACCTTC.

CDR3 in amino acids: CASSIGTGTDTQYF. The CDR3 DNA is TGTGCCAGCAGCATTGGGACGGGTACAGATACGCAGTATTTT. J is TRBJ2-3 and V is TRBV9; D may be TRBD1 or TRBD2 (5 bases each). Trimming removed 4 bases at V and 3 bases at J, with 12 bases between. This CDR3 contains 14 residues. Germline V CDR1 and CDR2: SGDLS, YYNGEE.

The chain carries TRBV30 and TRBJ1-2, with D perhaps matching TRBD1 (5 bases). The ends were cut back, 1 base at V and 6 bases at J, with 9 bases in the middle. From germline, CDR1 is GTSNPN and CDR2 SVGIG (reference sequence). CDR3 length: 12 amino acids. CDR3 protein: CAWSEGRHGYTF. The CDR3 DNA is TGTGCCTGGAGTGAGGGGCGGCATGGCTACACCTTC.

The CDR3 nucleotides read TGTGCCAGCAAACACACCTATAATTCACCCCTCCACTTT. It translates to CASKHTYNSPLHF. J is TRBJ1-6 and V is TRBV21-1; no check of the table's D call, TRBD1, against the DNA was made. TRBV21-1 is a pseudogene segment. This CDR3 region has 13 residues.

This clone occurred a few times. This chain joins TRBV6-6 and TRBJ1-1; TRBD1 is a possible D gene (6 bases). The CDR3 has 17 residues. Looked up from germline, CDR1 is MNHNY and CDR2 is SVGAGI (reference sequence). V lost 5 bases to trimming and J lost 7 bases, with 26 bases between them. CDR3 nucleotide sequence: TGTGCCAGCAGTCTAAGGGGAGGCAGGGGTCTACTGGTTGAAGCTTTCTTT. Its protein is CASSLRGGRGLLVEAFF.

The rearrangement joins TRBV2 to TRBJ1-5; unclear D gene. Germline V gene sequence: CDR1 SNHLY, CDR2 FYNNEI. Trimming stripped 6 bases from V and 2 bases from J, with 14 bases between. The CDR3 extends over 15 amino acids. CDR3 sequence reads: CASRKEGEGNQPQHF. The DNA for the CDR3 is TGTGCCAGCAGGAAGGAGGGCGAGGGCAATCAGCCCCAGCATTTT.

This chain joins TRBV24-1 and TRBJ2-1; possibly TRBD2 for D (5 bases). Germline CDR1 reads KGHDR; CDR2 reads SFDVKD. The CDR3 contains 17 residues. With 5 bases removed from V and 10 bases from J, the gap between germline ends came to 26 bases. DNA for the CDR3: TGTGCCACCAGTGGACGGTATGGGAGTCAGTCCGGTGGGGAGCAGTTCTTC. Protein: CATSGRYGSQSGGEQFF.

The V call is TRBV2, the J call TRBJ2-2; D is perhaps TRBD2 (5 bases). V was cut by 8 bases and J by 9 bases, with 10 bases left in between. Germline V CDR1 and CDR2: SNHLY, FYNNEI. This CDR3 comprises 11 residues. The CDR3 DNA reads TGTGCCAGCCGAGGGCCCCGGGAGCTGTTTTTT. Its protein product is CASRGPRELFF. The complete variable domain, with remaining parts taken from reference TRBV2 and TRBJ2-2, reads EPEVTQTPSHQVTQMGQEVILRCVPISNHLYFYWYRQILGQKVEFLVSFYNNEISEKSEIFDDQFSVERPDGSNFTLKIRSTKLEDSAMYFCASRGPRELFFGEGSRLTVL.

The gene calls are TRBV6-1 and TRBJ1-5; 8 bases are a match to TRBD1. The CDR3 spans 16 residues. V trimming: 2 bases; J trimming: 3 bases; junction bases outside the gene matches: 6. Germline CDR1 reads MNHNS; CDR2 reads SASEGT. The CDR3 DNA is TGTGCCAGCAGTGAACATGACAGGGGATTCAATCAGCCCCAGCATTTT. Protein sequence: CASSEHDRGFNQPQHF.

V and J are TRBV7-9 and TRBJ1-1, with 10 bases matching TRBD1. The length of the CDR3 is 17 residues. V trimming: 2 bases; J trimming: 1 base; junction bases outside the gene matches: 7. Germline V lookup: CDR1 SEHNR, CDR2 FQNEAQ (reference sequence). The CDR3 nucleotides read TGTGCCAGCAGCTTATTTGGGACAGGGGTAGGGAACACTGAAGCTTTCTTT. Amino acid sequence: CASSLFGTGVGNTEAFF.

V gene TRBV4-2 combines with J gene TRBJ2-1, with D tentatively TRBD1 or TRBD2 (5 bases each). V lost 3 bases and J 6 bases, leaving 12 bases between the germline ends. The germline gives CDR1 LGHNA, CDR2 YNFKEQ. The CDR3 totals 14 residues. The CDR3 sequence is CASSQGIGGNEQFF. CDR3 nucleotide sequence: TGTGCCAGCAGCCAGGGTATTGGGGGCAATGAGCAGTTCTTC.

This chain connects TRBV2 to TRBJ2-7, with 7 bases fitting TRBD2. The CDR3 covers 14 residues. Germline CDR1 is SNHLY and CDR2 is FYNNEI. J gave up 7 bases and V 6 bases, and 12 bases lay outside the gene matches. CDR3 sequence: CASRRLAVIGEQYF. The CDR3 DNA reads TGTGCCAGCAGGAGGCTAGCGGTCATCGGAGAGCAGTACTTC.

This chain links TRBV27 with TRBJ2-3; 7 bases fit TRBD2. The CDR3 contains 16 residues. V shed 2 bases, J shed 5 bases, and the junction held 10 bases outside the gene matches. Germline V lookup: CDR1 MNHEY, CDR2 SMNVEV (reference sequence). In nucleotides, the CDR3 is TGTGCCAGCAGTTTAGGTTGGGGACTACCAGGAGATACGCAGTATTTT. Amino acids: CASSLGWGLPGDTQYF.